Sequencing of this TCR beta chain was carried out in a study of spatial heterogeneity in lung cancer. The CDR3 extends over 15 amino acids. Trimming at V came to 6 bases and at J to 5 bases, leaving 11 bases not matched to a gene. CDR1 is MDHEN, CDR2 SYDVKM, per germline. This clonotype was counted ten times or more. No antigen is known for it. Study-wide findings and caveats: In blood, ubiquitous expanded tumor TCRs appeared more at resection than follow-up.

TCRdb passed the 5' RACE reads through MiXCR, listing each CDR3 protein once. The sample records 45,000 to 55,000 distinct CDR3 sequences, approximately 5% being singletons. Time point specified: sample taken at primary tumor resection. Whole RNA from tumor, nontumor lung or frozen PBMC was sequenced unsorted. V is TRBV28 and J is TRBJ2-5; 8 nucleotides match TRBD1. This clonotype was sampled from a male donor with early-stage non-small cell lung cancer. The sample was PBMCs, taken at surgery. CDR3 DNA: TGTGCCAGCAGCCCGGGACAGGTGTCCGGGGAGACCCAGTACTTC. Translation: CASSPGQVSGETQYF.